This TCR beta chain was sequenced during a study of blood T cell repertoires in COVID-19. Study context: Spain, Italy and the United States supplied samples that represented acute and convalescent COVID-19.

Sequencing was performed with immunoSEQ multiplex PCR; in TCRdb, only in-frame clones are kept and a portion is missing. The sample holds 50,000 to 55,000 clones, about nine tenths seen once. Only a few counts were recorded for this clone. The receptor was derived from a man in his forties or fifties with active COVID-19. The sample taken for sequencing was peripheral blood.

CDR3 nucleotides: TGTGCCAGCAGCCCCTCCGGGCCAGGGTGGTTTGAAAAACTGTTTTTT. Translation: CASSPSGPGWFEKLFF. V gene TRBV7-8 combines with J gene TRBJ1-4; maybe TRBD1 (5 bases). Looked up from germline, CDR1 is SGHVS and CDR2 is FQNEAQ. Trimming shortened V by 5 bases and J by 7 bases, and 20 bases separated the two germline ends. The CDR3 sequence is 16 residues long.